This T cell receptor (beta chain) was documented in a study of OX40 agonist ivuxolimab in advanced cancers. About the research overall: Given to patients was ivuxolimab, an agonistic anti-OX40 (CD134) antibody. Earlier treatment with anti-PD-1, anti-PD-L1 or anti-CTLA-4 was permitted, and around 36% had received some.

General study points: Expanded clones were, on average, more numerous in CD8+ T cells than in CD4+.

Sampling times: baseline, cycle 4 day 1, cycle 7 day 1. In the case of this clone: As yet, its antigen is unknown. Other nucleotide sequences from this sample produce the same CDR3.

This CDR3 is built from 14 residues. CDR1 SGDLS and CDR2 YYNGEE come from the germline V gene. Trimming removed 4 bases at V and 8 bases at J, with 18 bases between. The protocol was immunoSEQ multiplex PCR, while the TCRdb copy is restricted to in-frame clones and leaves out a portion. The repertoire holds about 120,000 clones, with over 75% as singletons. The sequenced sample was CD4+ or CD8+ T cells sorted from blood, obtained in a trial of the OX40 agonist ivuxolimab. The sequence derives from an adult with an advanced solid tumor such as melanoma, head and neck, liver or kidney cancer. V usage is TRBV9 and J usage is TRBJ1-2; D may be TRBD1 (5 bases). CDR3 in DNA: TGTGCCAGCAGCCAACTTACCAGGGAGGGGGGCTACACCTTC. Amino acids: CASSQLTREGGYTF. Combining the CDR3 with reference TRBV9 and TRBJ1-2 gives the whole variable domain DSGVTQTPKHLITATGQRVTLRCSPRSGDLSVYWYQQSLDQGLQFLIQYYNGEERAKGNILERFSAQQFPDLHSELNLSSLELGDSALYFCASSQLTREGGYTFGSGTRLTVV.